The 13 T cell receptor beta chains below come from one sample, sequenced in a study of shared clonotypes between healthy human individuals. Measured with immunoSEQ multiplex PCR; TCRdb has only the in-frame clones, and not every one. Of 980,000 or so clones in the sample, more than 75% were seen once. The sequenced sample consisted of memory CD4+ T cells sorted from blood. This sample's subset: CD45RA-negative fraction. These receptors all come from a young man in good health.

The rearrangement uses TRBV11-2 and TRBJ2-1; 11 bases are shared with TRBD2. V shed 1 base, J shed 3 bases, and the junction held 2 bases outside the gene matches. From germline, CDR1 is SGHAT and CDR2 FQNNGV. This CDR3 has 16 amino acids. The CDR3 loop reads CASSLGGTSGYNEQFF. The CDR3 DNA reads TGTGCCAGCAGCTTAGGGGGGACTAGCGGCTACAATGAGCAGTTCTTC. Full variable domain (remainder filled in from reference TRBV11-2 and TRBJ2-1): EAGVAQSPRYKIIEKRQSVAFWCNPISGHATLYWYQQILGQGPKLLIQFQNNGVVDDSQLPKDRFSAERLKGVDSTLKIQPAKLEDSAVYLCASSLGGTSGYNEQFFGPGTRLTVL.

V gene TRBV9 combines with J gene TRBJ2-1; D not resolved. There are 13 residues in the CDR3. CDR1 is SGDLS and CDR2 is YYNGEE in the germline V gene. V dropped 4 bases and J dropped 8 bases, with 13 bases sitting between them. DNA of the CDR3: TGTGCCAGCAGCCTCGGGCCTGGGGATGAGCAGTTCTTC. It codes for CASSLGPGDEQFF.

The rearrangement links TRBV18 to TRBJ1-1; possible D gene TRBD1, 6 bases. This CDR3 is 15 amino acids long. Germline CDR1 and CDR2: KGHSH and LQKENI. Trimming left V 6 bases short and J 1 base short, with 15 bases between. The CDR3 loop reads CASSPSDSWNTEAFF. The CDR3 nucleotides are TGTGCCAGCTCCCCATCGGACAGTTGGAACACTGAAGCTTTCTTT.

The chain links TRBV7-9 to TRBJ1-5, with D possibly matching TRBD1 (5 bases). The V gene lost 1 base and the J gene lost 3 bases, with 7 bases spanning the gap. CDR1 and CDR2 from the germline V gene are SEHNR and FQNEAQ (reference sequence). CDR3 length: 14 amino acids. CDR3: CASSLDRNNQPQHF. CDR3 DNA: TGTGCCAGCAGCTTAGACAGGAACAATCAGCCCCAGCATTTT.

In the case of this clone: Additional DNA sequences in this sample encode the identical CDR3. The chain uses TRBV5-1 and TRBJ1-2; a possible D gene is TRBD1 (5 bases). This CDR3 has 14 amino acids. V was pared by 3 bases and J by 2 bases, with 11 bases between. Germline CDR1 reads SGHRS; CDR2 reads YFSETQ. DNA of the CDR3: TGCGCCAGCAGCTCCACCGGGACGAACTATGGCTACACCTTC. Protein sequence: CASSSTGTNYGYTF.

This clone was picked up a small number of times. This rearrangement joins TRBV18 to TRBJ2-7, with D tentatively TRBD1 (6 bases). This CDR3 is 17 amino acids long. Germline V gene data show CDR1 as KGHSH and CDR2 as LQKENI. V shed 6 bases and J shed 0 bases, with 21 bases lying between them. CDR3 sequence (DNA): TGTGCCAGCTCCCGAGAACAGGGCATCCGTTTCTCCTACGAGCAGTACTTC. Translated, it gives CASSREQGIRFSYEQYF.

The V gene is TRBV2, the J gene TRBJ2-6; 7 positions match TRBD2. The germline V gene has CDR1 SNHLY and CDR2 FYNNEI. V dropped 5 bases and J dropped 2; count of bases not matched to a gene: 12. The CDR3 consists of 18 residues. CDR3 sequence (DNA): TGTGCCAGCAGTATCGTGGGACTACAAAGAGCTGGGGCCAACGTCCTGACTTTC. This sequence encodes CASSIVGLQRAGANVLTF.

This clone was observed many times. V usage is TRBV6-5 and J usage is TRBJ2-2, with D perhaps matching TRBD1 or TRBD2 (5 bases each). V was cut by 2 bases and J by 4 bases, with 11 bases left in between. This CDR3 contains 15 residues. Per the germline V gene, CDR1 is MNHEY and CDR2 is SVGAGI. The CDR3 nucleotides are TGTGCCAGCAGTTACCCGGGACGGAGCACCGGGGAGCTGTTTTTT. It encodes CASSYPGRSTGELFF.

The J gene is TRBJ2-3, the V gene TRBV5-1; 8 positions match TRBD1. CDR1 and CDR2 from the germline V gene are SGHRS and YFSETQ. The CDR3 is 16 residues long. V was pared by 0 bases and J by 6 bases, with 9 bases of the junction left unmatched. In DNA, the CDR3 is TGCGCCAGCAGCTTGGGGACAGGGTTGGCGTCGGATACGCAGTATTTT. It translates to CASSLGTGLASDTQYF.

The chain is built from TRBV6-5 and TRBJ1-1; D not resolved. The CDR3 totals 14 residues. Trimming took 7 bases from V and 4 from J, leaving 16 bases between them. Germline-derived CDR1 and CDR2 are MNHEY and SVGAGI. The CDR3 region is CASTRHGSSTEAFF. The CDR3 coding sequence is TGTGCCAGCACTAGACATGGCTCGAGCACTGAAGCTTTCTTT.

The V gene is TRBV2, the J gene TRBJ2-5; D not resolved. Germline CDR1 and CDR2: SNHLY and FYNNEI. Between the trimmed V and J ends, which lost 7 bases and 1 base, there was a span of 7 bases. The CDR3 is 12 residues long. The CDR3 DNA sequence: TGTGCCAGCAATATCCCCCAAGAGACCCAGTACTTC. Amino acid sequence: CASNIPQETQYF.

The gene calls are TRBV7-2 and TRBJ2-3; tentative D call: TRBD2 (7 bases). The germline CDR1 and CDR2 sequences are SGHTA and FQGNSA. Trimming pared 2 bases from V and 6 bases from J, leaving 12 bases between. CDR3 length: 14 amino acids. DNA for the CDR3: TGTGCCAGCAGCTTAACCGGGGGGCGGGATACGCAGTATTTT. Its protein is CASSLTGGRDTQYF.

The chain employs TRBV6-5 and TRBJ1-4; 9 bases map to TRBD1. The germline V gene has CDR1 MNHEY and CDR2 SVGAGI. The CDR3 consists of 15 residues. J was trimmed by 2 bases and V by 6 bases; bases with no gene match: 4. The CDR3 DNA sequence: TGTGCCAGCAGATTTGACAGGGGGACTAATGAAAAACTGTTTTTT. Translating it yields CASRFDRGTNEKLFF.